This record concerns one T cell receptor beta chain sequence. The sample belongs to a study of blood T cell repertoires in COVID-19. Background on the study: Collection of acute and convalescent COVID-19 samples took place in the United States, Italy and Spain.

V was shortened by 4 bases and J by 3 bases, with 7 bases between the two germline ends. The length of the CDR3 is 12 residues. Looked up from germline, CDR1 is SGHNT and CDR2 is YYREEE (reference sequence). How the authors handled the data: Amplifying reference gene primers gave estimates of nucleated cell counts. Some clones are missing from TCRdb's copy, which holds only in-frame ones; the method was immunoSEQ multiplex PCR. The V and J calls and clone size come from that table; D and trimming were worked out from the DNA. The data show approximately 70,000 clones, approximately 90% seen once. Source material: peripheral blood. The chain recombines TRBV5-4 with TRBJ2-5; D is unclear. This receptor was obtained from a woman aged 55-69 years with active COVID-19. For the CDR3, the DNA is TGTGCCAGCAGCCTGAGGAAAGAGACCCAGTACTTC. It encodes CASSLRKETQYF.